The 9 T cell receptor beta chains presented below share a single source sample, sequenced in a study of blood T cell repertoires in COVID-19. The method was immunoSEQ multiplex PCR; TCRdb's version includes in-frame clones alone and lacks a portion of them. The sample has about 190,000 clones, 84% seen once. The specimen was PBMCs or T cells enriched from blood (not recorded which). The receptors come from a young woman who had recovered from COVID-19.

This clone was counted ten times or more. The V and J genes are TRBV5-1 and TRBJ2-3; the D gene is possibly TRBD1 (6 bases). Germline CDR1 and CDR2: SGHRS and YFSETQ. The CDR3 loop spans 14 amino acids. V lost 4 bases, J lost 1 base, and 10 bases lay in between. CDR3 DNA: TGCGCCAGCAGCACTCGACAGGGCACAGATACGCAGTATTTT. Amino acids: CASSTRQGTDTQYF.

This chain links TRBV3-1 (or the pseudogene TRBV3-2) with TRBJ1-5; D gene ambiguous. Germline V gives CDR1 LGHDT, CDR2 YNNKEL (reference sequence). Trimming removed 1 base at V and 2 bases at J, with 9 bases between. The CDR3 totals 15 residues. The CDR3 DNA sequence: TGTGCCAGCAGCCAAGCGGGTAGCGGCAATCAGCCCCAGCATTTT. Translated, it gives CASSQAGSGNQPQHF.

This chain joins TRBV6-5 and TRBJ1-2, with a weak D call TRBD1 (5 bases). V gave up 6 bases and J gave up 4 bases, with 15 bases separating them. The CDR3 loop spans 14 amino acids. Per germline, CDR1 MNHEY and CDR2 SVGAGI. The CDR3 bases are TGTGCCAGCAGCCTTTCCAGGGATGGCTATGGCTACACCTTC. The encoded protein is CASSLSRDGYGYTF.

V usage is TRBV5-4 and J usage is TRBJ2-6, with D hard to call. Germline-derived CDR1 and CDR2 are SGHNT and YYREEE (reference sequence). Between the trimmed V and J ends, which lost 2 bases and 2 bases, there was a span of 2 bases. This CDR3 has 13 amino acids. CDR3 loop: CASSFTGANVLTF. The CDR3 DNA sequence: TGTGCCAGCAGCTTTACTGGGGCCAACGTCCTGACTTTC.

This rearrangement joins TRBV11-2 to TRBJ1-1, with TRBD1 matching over 8 bases. Unmatched junction bases numbered 5, after V lost 1 base and J lost 4 bases. The CDR3 consists of 15 residues. The germline V gene encodes CDR1 SGHAT and CDR2 FQNNGV. The CDR3 nucleotides read TGTGCCAGCAGCTTAGGGTCAGGGGGCGTCACTGAAGCTTTCTTT. This sequence encodes CASSLGSGGVTEAFF.

In the case of this clone: The sample holds other DNA sequences that translate to the same CDR3. The chain joins TRBV28 to TRBJ1-4; D not resolved. Trimming removed 3 bases at V and 6 bases at J, with 5 bases between. This CDR3 is 12 amino acids long. CDR1 and CDR2 (germline): MDHEN, SYDVKM. CDR3 loop: CASSLRDEKLFF. DNA for the CDR3: TGTGCCAGCAGTTTGAGGGATGAAAAACTGTTTTTT.

The chain uses TRBV9 and TRBJ2-1, with 9 nucleotides matching TRBD2. This CDR3 is built from 15 residues. V was clipped by 4 bases and J by 8 bases; unmatched bases: 10. Germline V lookup: CDR1 SGDLS, CDR2 YYNGEE. CDR3 nucleotide sequence: TGTGCCAGCAGCCCGTGGGGACTAGCTACGGATGAGCAGTTCTTC. As protein: CASSPWGLATDEQFF.

Turning to this clone: The junction and the germline gene differ at one end; a read error may be behind it. V is TRBV7-2 and J is TRBJ2-1, with D possibly matching TRBD2 (6 bases). The germline CDR1 and CDR2 sequences are SGHTA and FQGNSA. The CDR3 spans 16 residues. Here the CDR3 reads CASSSGGPGAGNHRVF. The CDR3 region has the DNA TGTGCCAGCAGCTCTGGAGGTCCGGGCGCGGGAAATCATAGGGTCTTC.

This clone has more than one count but fewer than ten. The V call is TRBV6-5, the J call TRBJ1-3; D gene ambiguous. V gave up 6 bases and J gave up 2 bases, with 8 bases separating them. Germline V gene sequence: CDR1 MNHEY, CDR2 SVGAGI. The CDR3 runs 13 residues. The CDR3 DNA follows: TGTGCCAGCAGCTCAGAACCTGGAAACACCATATATTTT. This translates into CASSSEPGNTIYF.